The clone carrying this T cell receptor beta chain came up once. The PCR employed 60 Vbeta primers together with 13 Jbeta primers. The data were produced by immunoSEQ multiplex PCR, yet TCRdb's version contains in-frame clones alone and is incomplete. The sample holds approximately 38,000 clones, more than 65% seen once. The entry originates in a study of cytomegalovirus exposure and HLA in healthy donors. Turning to the study itself: When fewer than 500 donors were genotyped, around 77% of them were found to fall in the Caucasian-associated ancestry cluster.

Trimming cost V 4 bases and J 1 base; bases outside gene matches: 5. Germline CDR1 reads SGHRS; CDR2 reads YFSETQ. This CDR3 has 16 amino acids. Healthy bone marrow donors supplied every sample. The sequence derives from a woman aged 18-30 years in good health and CMV-seronegative. V is TRBV5-1 and J is TRBJ2-2; 9 bases agree with TRBD2. The sequenced sample was PBMCs. CDR3 sequence: CASSRGGEWNTGELFF. The CDR3 DNA reads as TGCGCCAGCAGCCGCGGGGGGGAATGGAACACCGGGGAGCTGTTTTTT. Drawing the rest from reference TRBV5-1 and TRBJ2-2, the complete variable domain is KAGVTQTPRYLIKTRGQQVTLSCSPISGHRSVSWYQQTPGQGLQFLFEYFSETQRNKGNFPGRFSGRQFSNSRSEMNVSTLELGDSALYLCASSRGGEWNTGELFFGEGSRLTVL.